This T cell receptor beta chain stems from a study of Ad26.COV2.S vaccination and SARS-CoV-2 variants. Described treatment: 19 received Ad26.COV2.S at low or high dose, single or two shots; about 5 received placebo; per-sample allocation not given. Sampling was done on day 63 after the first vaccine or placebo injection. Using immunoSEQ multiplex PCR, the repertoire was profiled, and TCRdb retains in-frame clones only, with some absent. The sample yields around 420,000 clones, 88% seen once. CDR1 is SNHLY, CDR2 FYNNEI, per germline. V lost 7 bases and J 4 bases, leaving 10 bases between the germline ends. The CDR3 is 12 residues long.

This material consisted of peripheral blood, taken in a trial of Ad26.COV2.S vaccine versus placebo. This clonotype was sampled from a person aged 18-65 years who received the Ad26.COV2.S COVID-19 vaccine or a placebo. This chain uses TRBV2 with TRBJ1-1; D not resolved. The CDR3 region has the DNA TGTGCCAGCACCGAGGACGTCACTGAAGCTTTCTTT. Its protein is CASTEDVTEAFF.